These 13 T cell receptor beta chains came from one sample sequenced in a study of human T cells and chemical hapten exposure. Treatment here: therapeutic diphenylcyclopropenone sensitization with weekly scalp DPC. The library attached unique molecular identifiers to individual cDNA molecules. TCRdb re-called the reads through MiXCR, storing one row per CDR3 protein. The data hold roughly 800 distinct CDR3 sequences, with 52% observed a single time. The sequencing here drew on whole blood, taken before DPC sensitization or 2, 6, or about 24 weeks after (not recorded which). The receptors were sampled from an adult with alopecia areata. Some clones in this sample may be carry-over from other donors' samples. This table probably holds off-target reads from a library built for another chain.

The chain recombines TRBV7-9 with TRBJ1-1, with a possible D match to TRBD1 (5 bases). V shed 3 bases and J shed 7 bases, with 9 bases lying between them. The germline gives CDR1 SEHNR, CDR2 FQNEAQ (reference sequence). The CDR3 is 12 residues long. Written as DNA, the CDR3 is TGTGCCAGCAGCTTGGGGGGGTTTGAAGCTTTCTTT. Its translation: CASSLGGFEAFF. The variable domain in full, completed from reference TRBV7-9 and TRBJ1-1, reads DTGVSQNPRHKITKRGQNVTFRCDPISEHNRLYWYRQTLGQGPEFLTYFQNEAQLEKSRLLSDRFSAERPKGSFSTLEIQRTEQGDSAMYLCASSLGGFEAFFGQGTRLTVV.

The table lists this clonotype with a few counts. The J gene is TRBJ2-3, the V gene TRBV12-3 or TRBV12-4; TRBD2 is a possible D gene (5 bases). The CDR3 is made up of 15 amino acids. Between the trimmed V and J ends, which lost 6 bases and 3 bases, there was a span of 16 bases. CDR3 residues: CASSPYRGWTDTQYF. As DNA, the CDR3 is TGTGCCAGCAGCCCCTATCGGGGTTGGACAGATACGCAGTATTTT.

The chain employs TRBV6-2 or TRBV6-3 and TRBJ2-7; 9 positions match TRBD1. Germline V CDR1 and CDR2: MNHEY, SVGEGT. After removal of 2 bases from V and 4 bases from J, the junction contained 3 bases not matched to a gene. CDR3 length: 14 amino acids. CDR3 nucleotides: TGTGCCAGCAGTTACACCGGGACAGGGTACGAGCAGTACTTC. Encoded protein: CASSYTGTGYEQYF.

This clonotype was recorded a few times. This chain uses TRBV29-1 with TRBJ2-5; no firm D call. The V and J ends lost 6 bases and 1 base respectively, with 9 bases between them. Germline CDR1 is SQVTM and CDR2 is ANQGSEA. This CDR3 spans 12 amino acids. CDR3 DNA sequence: TGCAGCGTCAAAACGTCCCAAGAGACCCAGTACTTC. Residues: CSVKTSQETQYF.

This chain connects TRBV27 to TRBJ2-7; no clear D. Trimming left V 6 bases short and J 3 bases short, with 12 bases between. The germline V gene has CDR1 MNHEY and CDR2 SMNVEV (reference sequence). The CDR3 consists of 13 residues. CDR3 sequence (DNA): TGTGCCAGCAGCCAGACGCTTGGCTACGAGCAGTACTTC. Its translation is CASSQTLGYEQYF.

The chain combines TRBV20-1 with TRBJ2-1; 16 bases are a match to TRBD2. In germline, CDR1 is DFQATT, CDR2 SNEGSKA (reference sequence). This CDR3 has 14 amino acids. J gave up 6 bases and V 5 bases, and 1 base lay outside the gene matches. The CDR3 nucleotides are TGCAGTGCTGGGACTAGCGGGGGGGCCAATGAGCAGTTCTTC. This gives the protein CSAGTSGGANEQFF.

This chain connects TRBV3-1 to TRBJ2-1; D may be TRBD1 or TRBD2 (5 bases each). The CDR3 length is 13 residues. V lost 4 bases and J 8 bases, leaving 12 bases between the germline ends. Looked up from germline, CDR1 is LGHDT and CDR2 is YNNKEL (reference sequence). CDR3 DNA sequence: TGTGCCAGCAGCCGGGACCCTGGGGATGAGCAGTTCTTC. This codes for CASSRDPGDEQFF.

V usage is TRBV3-1 and J usage is TRBJ2-7; 7 nucleotides align to TRBD1. The V gene end was trimmed by 0 bases and the J gene end by 4 bases; junction bases not matched to a gene: 3. The CDR3 extends over 14 amino acids. The germline V gene encodes CDR1 LGHDT and CDR2 YNNKEL (reference sequence). The CDR3 nucleotides read TGTGCCAGCAGCCAAGAGACAGGGCGGTACGAGCAGTACTTC. Translated, it gives CASSQETGRYEQYF.

This clonotype showed up just a few times. The V and J genes are TRBV29-1 and TRBJ2-7, with 10 bases identical to TRBD2. Trimming removed 6 bases from V and 0 bases from J; junction bases left unmatched: 5. The germline V gene has CDR1 SQVTM and CDR2 ANQGSEA. CDR3 length: 14 amino acids. CDR3 region: CSVLSGGSSYEQYF. CDR3 coding DNA: TGCAGCGTACTTAGCGGGGGGAGCTCCTACGAGCAGTACTTC.

V gene TRBV6-4 combines with J gene TRBJ1-1, with D possibly TRBD1 on 5 matching bases. CDR3 length equals 13 residues. V dropped 5 bases and J dropped 1 base, with 8 bases sitting between them. Per the germline V gene, CDR1 is MRHNA and CDR2 is SNTAGT. The CDR3 here is CASSRGTNTEAFF. CDR3 in DNA: TGTGCCAGCAGTCGCGGGACGAACACTGAAGCTTTCTTT.

The chain recombines TRBV2 with TRBJ2-5; D remains unclear. The CDR3 spans 12 residues. Trimming pared 5 bases from V and 5 bases from J, leaving 9 bases between. In germline, CDR1 is SNHLY, CDR2 FYNNEI. CDR3 loop: CASSRALETQYF. In DNA, the CDR3 is TGTGCCAGCAGTCGAGCTCTTGAGACCCAGTACTTC.

This chain joins TRBV11-2 and TRBJ2-3; 13 bases agree with TRBD2. J gave up 2 bases and V 7 bases, and 6 bases lay outside the gene matches. CDR1 is SGHAT, CDR2 FQNNGV, per germline. This CDR3 region has 16 residues. CDR3 sequence reads: CASNTTSGGATDTQYF. The CDR3 nucleotides read TGTGCCAGCAACACAACTAGCGGGGGGGCCACAGATACGCAGTATTTT.

The V and J genes are TRBV5-1 and TRBJ2-5; D gene uncertain. The V gene's germline CDR1 is SGHRS and CDR2 YFSETQ. Trimming took off 0 bases at V and 2 bases at J, with 8 bases between the two ends. The CDR3 contains 14 residues. The CDR3, as DNA: TGCGCCAGCAGCTTGGGATCTACGCAAGAGACCCAGTACTTC. Its protein product is CASSLGSTQETQYF.